This T cell receptor (beta chain) was profiled in a study of neurological immune-mediated disorders. Study results and limitations: The greatest TCR clonal expansion appeared in HTLV-1-associated myelopathy and the smallest, falling below healthy controls, in multiple sclerosis.

This clonotype was seen many times. Its target is not known. V trimming: 4 bases; J trimming: 12 bases; junction bases outside the gene matches: 8. The germline V gene has CDR1 SGDLS and CDR2 YYNGEE. This CDR3 region has 12 residues. As for the cDNA, it was generated by 5'RACE with 10-nucleotide random UMIs. MiXCR was run by TCRdb on the 5' RACE reads, yielding one entry per CDR3 protein. The sample has tens of thousands of distinct CDR3 sequences, about 14% seen once. Volunteers from a blood bank in Maryland, USA, made up the healthy controls. The chain is built from TRBV9 and TRBJ1-1, with 8 bases that match TRBD1. This clonotype originated in a woman between 45 and 60 years old in good health. The specimen sequenced was PBMCs. The CDR3 sequence: CASSRDRGETFF. The DNA of the CDR3 is TGTGCCAGCAGCAGAGACAGGGGTGAGACTTTCTTT.